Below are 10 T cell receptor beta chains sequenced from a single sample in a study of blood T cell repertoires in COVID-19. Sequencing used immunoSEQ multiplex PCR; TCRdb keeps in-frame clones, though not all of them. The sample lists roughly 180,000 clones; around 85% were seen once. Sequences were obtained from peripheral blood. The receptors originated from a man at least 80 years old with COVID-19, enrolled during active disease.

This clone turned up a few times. This CDR3 is CASSLASSYEQYF. The CDR3 DNA reads as TGTGCCAGCAGCTTAGCCAGCTCCTACGAGCAGTACTTC. The rearrangement links TRBV7-2 to TRBJ2-7; the D is unclear. The germline gives CDR1 SGHTA, CDR2 FQGNSA. V lost 0 bases, J lost 0 bases, and 3 bases lay in between. The CDR3 totals 13 residues.

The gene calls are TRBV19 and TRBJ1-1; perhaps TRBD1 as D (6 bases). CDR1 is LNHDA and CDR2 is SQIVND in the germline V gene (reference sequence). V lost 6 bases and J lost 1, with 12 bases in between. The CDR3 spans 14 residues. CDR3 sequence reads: CASRKPGQNTEAFF. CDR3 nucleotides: TGTGCCAGTAGGAAACCGGGACAGAACACTGAAGCTTTCTTT.

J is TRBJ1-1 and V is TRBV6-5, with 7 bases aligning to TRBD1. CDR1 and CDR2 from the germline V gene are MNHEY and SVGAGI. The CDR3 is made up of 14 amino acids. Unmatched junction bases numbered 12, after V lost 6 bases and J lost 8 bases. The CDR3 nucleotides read TGTGCCAGCAGGGAGGGATTTACAGGGGAAGAAGCTTTCTTT. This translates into CASREGFTGEEAFF.

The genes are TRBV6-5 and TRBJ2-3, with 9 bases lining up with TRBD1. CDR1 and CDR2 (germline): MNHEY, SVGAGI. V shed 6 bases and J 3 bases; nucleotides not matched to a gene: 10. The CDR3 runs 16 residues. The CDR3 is CASSYRDRVVTDTQYF. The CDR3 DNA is TGTGCCAGCAGCTACAGGGACAGGGTAGTAACAGATACGCAGTATTTT.

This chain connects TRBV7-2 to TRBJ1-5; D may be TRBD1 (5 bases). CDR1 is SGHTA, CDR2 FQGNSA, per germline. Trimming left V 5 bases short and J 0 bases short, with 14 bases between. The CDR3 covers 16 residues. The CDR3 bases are TGTGCCAGCAGCACCGGGGGACTCAATAGCAATCAGCCCCAGCATTTT. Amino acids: CASSTGGLNSNQPQHF.

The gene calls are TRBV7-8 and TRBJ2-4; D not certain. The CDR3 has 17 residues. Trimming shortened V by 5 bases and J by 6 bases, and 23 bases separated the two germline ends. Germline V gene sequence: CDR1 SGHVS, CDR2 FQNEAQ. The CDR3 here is CASSLRRWSTPGNIQYF. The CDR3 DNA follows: TGTGCCAGCAGCCTTCGCCGGTGGTCCACGCCCGGAAACATTCAGTACTTC.

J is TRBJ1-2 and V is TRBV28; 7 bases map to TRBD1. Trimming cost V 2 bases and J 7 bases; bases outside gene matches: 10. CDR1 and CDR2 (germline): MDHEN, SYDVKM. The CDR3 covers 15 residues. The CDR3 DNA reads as TGTGCCAGCAGTTTAGAGGGACAGCCCTTCCGTGGCTACACCTTC. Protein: CASSLEGQPFRGYTF.

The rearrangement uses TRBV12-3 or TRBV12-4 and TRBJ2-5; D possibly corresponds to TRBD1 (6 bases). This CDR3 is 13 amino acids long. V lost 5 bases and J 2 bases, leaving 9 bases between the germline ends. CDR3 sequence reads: CASSETGQETQYF. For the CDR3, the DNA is TGTGCCAGCAGTGAGACAGGACAAGAGACCCAGTACTTC.

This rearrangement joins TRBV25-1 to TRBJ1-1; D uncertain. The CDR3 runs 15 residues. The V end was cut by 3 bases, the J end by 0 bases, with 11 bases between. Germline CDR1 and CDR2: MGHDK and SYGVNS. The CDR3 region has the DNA TGTGCCAGCAGTGACGCGGGCAGATTGAACACTGAAGCTTTCTTT. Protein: CASSDAGRLNTEAFF.

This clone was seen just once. CDR3 region: CASSLVDGGSYEQYF. The CDR3 region has the DNA TGTGCCAGCAGCTTAGTTGACGGGGGCTCCTACGAGCAGTACTTC. The J gene is TRBJ2-7, the V gene TRBV7-9, with D possibly matching TRBD2 (6 bases). The ends were cut back, 1 base at V and 0 bases at J, with 10 bases in the middle. CDR3 length: 15 residues. Germline V CDR1 and CDR2: SEHNR, FQNEAQ (reference sequence).